This passage covers 22 T cell receptor beta chains from one sample sequenced in a study of human T cells and chemical hapten exposure. From the RACE reads, TCRdb called clonotypes with MiXCR, one entry per CDR3 protein. Among fewer than 200,000 distinct CDR3 sequences listed, roughly 25% were seen once. The sample's time point: patch test 3, about 24 weeks after DPC sensitization. Specified treatment: therapeutic diphenylcyclopropenone sensitization with weekly scalp DPC. The sample consisted of whole blood, taken in connection with sensitization to the hapten diphenylcyclopropenone (DPC). All receptors derive from a young woman with alopecia areata. Some clones in this sample may be carry-over from other donors' samples.

This clonotype was counted many times. The rearrangement joins TRBV20-1 to TRBJ2-1, with 7 bases lining up with TRBD2. The germline V gene has CDR1 DFQATT and CDR2 SNEGSKA (reference sequence). With 1 base clipped from V and 1 base from J, the junction kept 4 bases outside the gene matches. CDR3 length: 15 amino acids. The CDR3 nucleotides are TGCAGTGCTAGAGTCCGAGCGGGATCCTACAATGAGCAGTTCTTC. It yields the protein CSARVRAGSYNEQFF.

This sequence joins TRBV30 and TRBJ2-3; D is unclear. This CDR3 spans 13 amino acids. The germline V and J ends were trimmed by 7 bases and 8 bases, with 19 bases remaining between them. Germline CDR1 and CDR2: GTSNPN and SVGIG (reference sequence). The chain's CDR3 is CAYALGTWGTQYF. The CDR3 DNA follows: TGTGCCTATGCATTAGGCACCTGGGGTACGCAGTATTTT.

This sequence joins TRBV9 and TRBJ2-5; the D gene is possibly TRBD1 (6 bases). The germline V gene encodes CDR1 SGDLS and CDR2 YYNGEE. Trimming took 0 bases from V and 5 from J, leaving 11 bases between them. The CDR3 contains 14 residues. CDR3 residues: CASSVGQALETQYF. CDR3 DNA sequence: TGTGCCAGCAGCGTAGGACAGGCCTTGGAGACCCAGTACTTC.

J is TRBJ2-7 and V is TRBV9, with TRBD2 identical over 8 bases. The CDR3 is 13 residues long. CDR1 is SGDLS, CDR2 YYNGEE, per germline. Losses at the gene ends were 3 bases for V and 6 bases for J; bases not matched to a gene: 5. The CDR3 DNA reads as TGTGCCAGCAGCGCCGGGGGGGGAGGCGAGCAGTACTTC. Its protein product is CASSAGGGGEQYF.

The chain couples TRBV10-3 to TRBJ2-7; D tentatively reads TRBD1 or TRBD2 (6 bases each). The CDR3 length is 15 residues. Trimming cost V 11 bases and J 0 bases, with 20 bases left between them. Germline CDR1 is ENHRY and CDR2 is SYGVKD. CDR3 in amino acids: CAVSHRGQSSYEQYF. DNA of the CDR3: TGTGCCGTATCTCACCGGGGGCAATCCTCCTACGAGCAGTACTTC.

This clonotype was found a few times. J is TRBJ1-1 and V is TRBV18, with D unresolved. Per germline, CDR1 KGHSH and CDR2 LQKENI. Trimming removed 1 base at V and 4 bases at J, with 10 bases between. The CDR3 runs 14 residues. The CDR3 sequence: CASSPRPGPTEAFF. As DNA, the CDR3 is TGTGCCAGCTCACCACGGCCGGGTCCCACTGAAGCTTTCTTT.

V usage is TRBV7-2 and J usage is TRBJ2-3, with 8 bases lining up with TRBD2. Germline CDR1 reads SGHTA; CDR2 reads FQGNSA. This CDR3 contains 12 residues. V lost 8 bases to trimming and J lost 5 bases; unmatched junction nucleotides: 3. In nucleotides, the CDR3 is TGTGCCAGCCGGGGGGGGATAGATACGCAGTATTTT. It specifies CASRGGIDTQYF.

The gene calls are TRBV5-1 and TRBJ1-1, with a weak D call TRBD1 (6 bases). Looked up from germline, CDR1 is SGHRS and CDR2 is YFSETQ. The V gene lost 5 bases and the J gene lost 6 bases, with 14 bases spanning the gap. CDR3 length equals 13 residues. The CDR3 loop is CASRGGQAAEAFF. The CDR3 DNA sequence: TGCGCCAGCAGGGGGGGGCAGGCGGCTGAAGCTTTCTTT.

The chain is built from TRBV6-1 and TRBJ2-5; D perhaps matches TRBD1 (7 bases). The CDR3 covers 15 residues. Germline values: CDR1 MNHNS, CDR2 SASEGT. The V gene lost 4 bases and the J gene lost 2 bases, with 14 bases spanning the gap. This CDR3 reads CASSVSPGGQETQYF. The DNA of the CDR3 is TGTGCCAGCAGTGTATCACCAGGGGGGCAAGAGACCCAGTACTTC.

The rearrangement joins TRBV6-1 to TRBJ1-1; D is uncertain. Germline V gene sequence: CDR1 MNHNS, CDR2 SASEGT. The CDR3 extends over 11 amino acids. Trimming pared 8 bases from V and 4 bases from J, leaving 8 bases between. In DNA form, the CDR3 reads TGTGCCAGCGAGTTCTCCACTGAAGCTTTCTTT. This translates into CASEFSTEAFF.

This clonotype was picked up a small number of times. This chain joins TRBV4-1 and TRBJ2-7; D is unresolved. The CDR3 sequence is 12 residues long. Trimming removed 3 bases at V and 5 bases at J, with 8 bases between. The germline V gene has CDR1 MGHRA and CDR2 YSYEKL. The CDR3 DNA follows: TGCGCCAGCAGCCATTCCGGAAACGAGCAGTACTTC. Translated, it gives CASSHSGNEQYF.

The sample holds a few counts of this clonotype. V and J are TRBV6-2 or TRBV6-3 and TRBJ2-2; D may be TRBD1 (5 bases). The V gene lost 6 bases and the J gene lost 6 bases, with 14 bases spanning the gap. The germline V gene encodes CDR1 MNHEY and CDR2 SVGEGT. The CDR3 consists of 14 residues. The CDR3: CASRAQGRAGELFF. CDR3 bases: TGTGCCAGCAGGGCTCAGGGAAGGGCCGGGGAGCTGTTTTTT.

A few counts support this clonotype. The chain's CDR3 is CASSSGLAGGKYYNEQFF. DNA of the CDR3: TGTGCCAGCAGTTCCGGACTAGCGGGGGGGAAGTACTACAATGAGCAGTTCTTC. V is TRBV12-3 or TRBV12-4 and J is TRBJ2-1, with TRBD2 matching 15 bases. V dropped 4 bases and J dropped 3; count of bases not matched to a gene: 7. The CDR3 consists of 18 residues.

This clonotype has a handful of counts. The J gene is TRBJ2-3, the V gene TRBV29-1; 7 bases agree with TRBD2. From germline, CDR1 is SQVTM and CDR2 ANQGSEA. V lost 3 bases and J lost 0; bases outside the gene matches: 3. This CDR3 has 14 amino acids. CDR3: CSVDRRGSTDTQYF. In DNA, the CDR3 is TGCAGCGTTGATCGGCGGGGGAGCACAGATACGCAGTATTTT.

At least ten counts were recorded for this clonotype. V is TRBV4-3 and J is TRBJ2-6, with unresolved D. Germline values: CDR1 LGHNA, CDR2 YSLEER. The V and J ends lost 0 bases and 4 bases respectively, with 4 bases between them. The CDR3 covers 14 residues. In DNA, the CDR3 is TGCGCCAGCAGCCAAGATCTAGGGGCCAACGTCCTGACTTTC. It translates to CASSQDLGANVLTF.

This clonotype was counted a few times. The chain combines TRBV4-3 with TRBJ2-4; TRBD2 might be the D (6 bases). Trimming left V 1 base short and J 7 bases short, with 8 bases between. Germline lookup yields CDR1 LGHNA and CDR2 YSLEER. CDR3 length: 13 residues. The chain's CDR3 is CASSQGGGNIQYF. The DNA for the CDR3 is TGCGCCAGCAGCCAAGGAGGAGGGAACATTCAGTACTTC.

The J gene is TRBJ2-3, the V gene TRBV5-1, with TRBD1 matching 9 bases. V lost 8 bases and J lost 5; bases outside the gene matches: 12. The V gene's germline CDR1 is SGHRS and CDR2 YFSETQ. This CDR3 region has 15 residues. The CDR3 DNA sequence: TGCGCCAGTACACCGGGACAGGGAAAAGGAGATACGCAGTATTTT. This sequence encodes CASTPGQGKGDTQYF.

This clonotype was seen a few times. V usage is TRBV28 and J usage is TRBJ1-4; D call uncertain. Trimming removed 5 bases at V and 3 bases at J, with 13 bases between. The CDR3 contains 15 residues. CDR1 is MDHEN, CDR2 SYDVKM, per germline. The CDR3 is CASSPPGGSNEKLFF. CDR3 sequence (DNA): TGTGCCAGCAGTCCCCCCGGAGGATCTAATGAAAAACTGTTTTTT.

This clonotype was counted between two and nine times. V usage is TRBV6-2 or TRBV6-3 and J usage is TRBJ2-2; no reliable D call. The CDR3 covers 15 residues. V lost 0 bases, J lost 0 bases, and 5 bases lay in between. CDR1 is MNHEY, CDR2 SVGEGT, per germline. The CDR3 here is CASSYSKTNTGELFF. The CDR3 DNA sequence: TGTGCCAGCAGTTACTCCAAAACGAACACCGGGGAGCTGTTTTTT.

The chain combines TRBV5-1 with TRBJ2-1, with TRBD1 matching over 7 bases. This CDR3 has 16 residues. Per germline, CDR1 SGHRS and CDR2 YFSETQ. J was trimmed by 4 bases and V by 0 bases; bases with no gene match: 7. The CDR3 reads CASSLVPGTAYNEQFF. For the CDR3, the DNA is TGCGCCAGCAGCTTGGTCCCCGGGACAGCTTACAATGAGCAGTTCTTC.

This clonotype was seen only a few times. V gene TRBV29-1 combines with J gene TRBJ2-1, with D perhaps matching TRBD1 (6 bases). V was trimmed by 3 bases and J by 9 bases, leaving 12 bases between them. In germline, CDR1 is SQVTM, CDR2 ANQGSEA. The CDR3 covers 12 residues. The CDR3 bases are TGCAGCGTTGATAAAGGGGGTACTGAGCAGTTCTTC. This translates into CSVDKGGTEQFF.

CDR3 in amino acids: CASSFRQIPETEAFF. The CDR3 DNA reads TGTGCCAGCAGCTTTCGTCAGATCCCTGAGACTGAAGCTTTCTTT. V gene TRBV7-9 combines with J gene TRBJ1-1; the D is unclear. Per germline, CDR1 SEHNR and CDR2 FQNEAQ (reference sequence). The CDR3 consists of 15 residues. Deletions cut 3 bases from V and 5 bases from J, with 16 bases between.